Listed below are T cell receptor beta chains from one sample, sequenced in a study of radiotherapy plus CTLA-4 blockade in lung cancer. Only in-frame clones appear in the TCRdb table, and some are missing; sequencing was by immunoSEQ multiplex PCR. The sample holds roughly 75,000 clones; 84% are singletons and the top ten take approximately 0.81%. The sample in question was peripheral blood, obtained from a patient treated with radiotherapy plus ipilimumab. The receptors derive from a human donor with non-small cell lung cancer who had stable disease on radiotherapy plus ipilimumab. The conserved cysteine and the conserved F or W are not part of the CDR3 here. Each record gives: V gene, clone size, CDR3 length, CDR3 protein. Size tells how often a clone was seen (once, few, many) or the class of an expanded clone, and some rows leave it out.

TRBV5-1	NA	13	ASSLSSGSVDTQY
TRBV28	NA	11	ASSHSRQETQY
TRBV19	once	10	ASSMYTDTQY
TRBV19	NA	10	ASSSLAELQY
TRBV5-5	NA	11	ATISDSSNEQF
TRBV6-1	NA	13	ASSTTRGGANVLT
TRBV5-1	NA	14	ASRLEGGRRPYEQY
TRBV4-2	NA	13	ASSQRTSGYNEQF
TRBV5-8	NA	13	ASSPGSTVQETQY
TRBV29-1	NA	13	SVEVGQGATGELF
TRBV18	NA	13	ASSPTGDSGNTIY
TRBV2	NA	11	ASSSDRGRGYT
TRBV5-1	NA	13	ASSSGGRDTDTQY
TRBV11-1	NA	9	ASGSNYEQY
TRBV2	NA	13	ASSESDGTLGTQY
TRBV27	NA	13	ASQSRFRNNQPQH
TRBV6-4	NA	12	ASSAGQGRSPLH
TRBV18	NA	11	ASSRQGNTEAF
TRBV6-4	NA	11	ASSDSTNNEQF
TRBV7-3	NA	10	ASSFIQGPLH
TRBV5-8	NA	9	ASSLGGEQY
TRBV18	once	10	ASSRQEATIY
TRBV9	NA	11	ASSSGTDYGYT
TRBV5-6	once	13	ASSLRTGYTGELF
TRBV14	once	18	ASITIGRDRGKIGDQPQH
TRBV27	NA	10	AATSGANVLT
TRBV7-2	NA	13	ASSLGTVARGTQY
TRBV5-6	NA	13	ASSLQGALNQPQH
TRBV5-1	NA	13	ASSLGGEGYNEQF
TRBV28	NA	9	ASKGNTEAF
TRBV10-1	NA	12	ASSELAGFGGYT
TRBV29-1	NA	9	SVVGGIEQY
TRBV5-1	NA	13	ASSSGAGVSNEQF
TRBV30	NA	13	AWTRRPRGGYGYT
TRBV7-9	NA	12	ASSLGTEQETQY
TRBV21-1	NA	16	ASSKSHCEAALNTEAF
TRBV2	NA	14	ASRFDRGSGANVLT
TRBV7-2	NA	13	ASSFRQGSTIPQH
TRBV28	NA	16	ASSLLTSGLVNTGELF
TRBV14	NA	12	ASSLLGGNTEAF
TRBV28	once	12	ASSLPGGRDEQF
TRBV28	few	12	ASSFRSGLAGYT
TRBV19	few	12	ASTWAGGPVGYT
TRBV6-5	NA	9	ASSPGNEQF
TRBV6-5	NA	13	ASSPPGQGSYEQY
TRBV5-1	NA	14	ASSLDGGQRDTEAF
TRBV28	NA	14	ASRHERVGGRKTQY
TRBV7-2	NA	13	ASSGAPPTNEKLF
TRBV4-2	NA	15	ASSQHFAGGITDTQY
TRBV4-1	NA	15	ASSQDFFGPGTDTQY
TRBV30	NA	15	AWKPHPTVLLSYEQY
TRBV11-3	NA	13	ASSRGTSGAKEQF
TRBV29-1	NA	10	SVAAGQETQY
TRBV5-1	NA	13	ASSLTGGGIYGYT
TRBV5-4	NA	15	ASSPNALAGGSNEQF